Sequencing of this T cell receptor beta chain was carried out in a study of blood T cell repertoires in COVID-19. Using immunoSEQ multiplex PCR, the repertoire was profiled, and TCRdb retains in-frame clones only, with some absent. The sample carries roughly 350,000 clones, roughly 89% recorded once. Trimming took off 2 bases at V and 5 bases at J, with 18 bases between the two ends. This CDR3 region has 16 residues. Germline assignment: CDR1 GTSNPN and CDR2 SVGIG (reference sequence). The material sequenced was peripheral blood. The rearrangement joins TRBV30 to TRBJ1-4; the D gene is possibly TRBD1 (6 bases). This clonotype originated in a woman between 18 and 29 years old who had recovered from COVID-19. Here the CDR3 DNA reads TGTGCCTGGAGTCGTGGAGGGGGAGGGCAAAATGAAAAACTGTTTTTT. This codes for CAWSRGGGGQNEKLFF.